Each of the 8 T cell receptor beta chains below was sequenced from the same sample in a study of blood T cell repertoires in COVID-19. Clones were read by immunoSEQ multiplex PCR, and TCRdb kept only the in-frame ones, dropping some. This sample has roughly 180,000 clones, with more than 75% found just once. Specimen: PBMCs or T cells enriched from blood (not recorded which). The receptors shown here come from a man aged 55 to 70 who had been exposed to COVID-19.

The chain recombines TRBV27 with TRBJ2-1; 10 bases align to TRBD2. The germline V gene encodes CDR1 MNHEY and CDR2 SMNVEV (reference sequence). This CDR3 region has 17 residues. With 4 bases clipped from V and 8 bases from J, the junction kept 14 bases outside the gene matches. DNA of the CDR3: TGTGCCAGCAGTTCAGGGCCAGCGGGAGGGCCTCGGGATGAGCAGTTCTTC. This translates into CASSSGPAGGPRDEQFF.

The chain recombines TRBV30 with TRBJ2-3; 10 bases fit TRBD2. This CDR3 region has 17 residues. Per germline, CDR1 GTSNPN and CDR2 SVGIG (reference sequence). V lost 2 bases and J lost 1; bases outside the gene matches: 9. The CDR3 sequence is CAWSRPTSGPRTDTQYF. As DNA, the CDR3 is TGTGCCTGGAGTCGACCGACTAGCGGGCCTCGCACAGATACGCAGTATTTT.

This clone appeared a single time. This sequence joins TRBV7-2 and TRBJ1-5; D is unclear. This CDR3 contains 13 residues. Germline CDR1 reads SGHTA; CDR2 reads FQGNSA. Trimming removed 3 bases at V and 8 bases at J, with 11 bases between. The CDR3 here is CASSFGLIEPQHF. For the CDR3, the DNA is TGTGCCAGCAGCTTTGGACTAATCGAGCCCCAGCATTTT.

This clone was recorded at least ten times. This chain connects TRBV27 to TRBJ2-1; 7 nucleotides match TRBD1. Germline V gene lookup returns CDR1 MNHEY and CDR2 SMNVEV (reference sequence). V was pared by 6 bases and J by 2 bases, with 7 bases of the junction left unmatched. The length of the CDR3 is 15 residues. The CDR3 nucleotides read TGTGCCAGCAGGACCGGACAGGTTACCTACAATGAGCAGTTCTTC. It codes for CASRTGQVTYNEQFF.

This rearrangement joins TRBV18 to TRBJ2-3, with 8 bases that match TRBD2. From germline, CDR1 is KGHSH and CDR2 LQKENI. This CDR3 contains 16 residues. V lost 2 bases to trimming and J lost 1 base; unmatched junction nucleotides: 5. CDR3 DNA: TGTGCCAGCTCACCATCTCGGCGGGGGGGCACAGATACGCAGTATTTT. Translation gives CASSPSRRGGTDTQYF.

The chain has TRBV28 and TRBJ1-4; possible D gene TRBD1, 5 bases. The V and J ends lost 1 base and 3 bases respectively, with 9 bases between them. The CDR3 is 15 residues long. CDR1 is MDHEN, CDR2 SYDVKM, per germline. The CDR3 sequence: CASSLFRVANEKLFF. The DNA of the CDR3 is TGTGCCAGCAGTTTATTCAGGGTCGCTAATGAAAAACTGTTTTTT.

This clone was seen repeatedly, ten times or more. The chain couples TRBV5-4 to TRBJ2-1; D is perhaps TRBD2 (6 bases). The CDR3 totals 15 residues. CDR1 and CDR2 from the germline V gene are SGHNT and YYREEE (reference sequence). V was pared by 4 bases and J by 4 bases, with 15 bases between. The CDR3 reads CASSVERGLYNEQFF. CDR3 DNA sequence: TGTGCCAGCAGCGTCGAACGGGGACTGTACAATGAGCAGTTCTTC.

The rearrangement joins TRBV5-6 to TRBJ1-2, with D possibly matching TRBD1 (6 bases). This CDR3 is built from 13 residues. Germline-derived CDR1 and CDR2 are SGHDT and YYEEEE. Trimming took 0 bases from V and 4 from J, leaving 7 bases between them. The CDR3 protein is CASSLEGGYGYTF. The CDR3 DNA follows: TGTGCCAGCAGCTTGGAAGGGGGCTATGGCTACACCTTC.